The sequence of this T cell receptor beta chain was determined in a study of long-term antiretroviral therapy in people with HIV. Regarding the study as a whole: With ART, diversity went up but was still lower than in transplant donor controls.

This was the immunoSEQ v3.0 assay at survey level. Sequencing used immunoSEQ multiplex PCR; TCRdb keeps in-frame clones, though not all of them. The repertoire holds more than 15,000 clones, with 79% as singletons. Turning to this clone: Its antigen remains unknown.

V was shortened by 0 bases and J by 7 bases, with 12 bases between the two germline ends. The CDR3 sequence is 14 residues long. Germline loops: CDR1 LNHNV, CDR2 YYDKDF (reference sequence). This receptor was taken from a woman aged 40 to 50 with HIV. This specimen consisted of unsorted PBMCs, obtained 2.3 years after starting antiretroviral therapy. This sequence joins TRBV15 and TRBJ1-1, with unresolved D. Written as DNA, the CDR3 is TGTGCCACCAGCAGAGAGGTGGAGAACCTTGAAGCTTTCTTT. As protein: CATSREVENLEAFF.